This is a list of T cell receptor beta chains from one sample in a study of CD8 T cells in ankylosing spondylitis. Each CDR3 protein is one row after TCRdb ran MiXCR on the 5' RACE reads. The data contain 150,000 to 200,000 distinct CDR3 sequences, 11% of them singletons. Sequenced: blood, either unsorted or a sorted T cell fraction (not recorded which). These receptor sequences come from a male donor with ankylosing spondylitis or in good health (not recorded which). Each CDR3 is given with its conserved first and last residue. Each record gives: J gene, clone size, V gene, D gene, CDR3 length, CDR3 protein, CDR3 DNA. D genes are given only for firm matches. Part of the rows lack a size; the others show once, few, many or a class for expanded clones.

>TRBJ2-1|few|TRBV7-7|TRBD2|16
CASSPSALVGGYEQFF
TGTGCCAGCAGCCCGTCAGCGCTAGTGGGAGGGTATGAGCAGTTCTTC
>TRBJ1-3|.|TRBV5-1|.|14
CASSPDGGGNTIYF
TGCGCCAGCAGCCCAGACGGGGGTGGAAACACCATATATTTT
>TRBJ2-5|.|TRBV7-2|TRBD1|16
CASSFGQGGVKKTQYF
TGTGCCAGCAGCTTCGGACAGGGGGGAGTTAAGAAGACCCAGTACTTC
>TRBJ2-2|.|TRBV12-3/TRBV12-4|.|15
CASRLVGQNTGELFF
TGTGCCAGCCGTTTAGTGGGACAAAACACCGGGGAGCTGTTTTTT
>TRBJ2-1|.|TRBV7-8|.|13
CASSSRTDNEQFF
TGTGCCAGCAGCTCCAGGACGGACAATGAGCAGTTCTTC
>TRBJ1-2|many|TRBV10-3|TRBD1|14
CATSVPPGQDGYTF
TGTGCCACCTCAGTGCCCCCGGGACAGGATGGCTACACCTTC
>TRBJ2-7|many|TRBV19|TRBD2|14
CASSIASGEYEQYF
TGTGCCAGTAGTATAGCTAGCGGCGAATACGAGCAGTACTTC
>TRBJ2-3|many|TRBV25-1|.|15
CASSEGLASTDTQYF
TGTGCCAGCAGTGAGGGCTTAGCAAGCACAGATACGCAGTATTTT
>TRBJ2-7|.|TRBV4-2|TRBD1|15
CASSQETGGGYEQYF
TGTGCCAGCAGCCAAGAGACAGGGGGCGGGTACGAGCAGTACTTC
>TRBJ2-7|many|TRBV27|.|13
CASSLNGPYEQYF
TGTGCCAGCTCCCTGAACGGACCCTACGAGCAGTACTTC
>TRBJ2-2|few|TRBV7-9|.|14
CASSLIATNGELFF
TGTGCCAGCAGCTTAATCGCGACCAACGGGGAGCTGTTTTTT
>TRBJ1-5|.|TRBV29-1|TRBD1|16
CSVAVGGQGSNQPQHF
TGCAGCGTTGCGGTGGGGGGACAGGGTAGCAATCAGCCCCAGCATTTT
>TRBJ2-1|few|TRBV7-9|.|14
CASSIQGSYNEQFF
TGTGCCAGCAGCATACAGGGATCCTACAATGAGCAGTTCTTC
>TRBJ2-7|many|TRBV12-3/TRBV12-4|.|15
CASRPGTAGSYEQYF
TGTGCCAGCAGACCGGGGACAGCGGGCTCCTACGAGCAGTACTTC
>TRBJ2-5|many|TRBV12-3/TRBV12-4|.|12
CASSLLAETQYF
TGTGCCAGCAGTTTACTAGCGGAGACCCAGTACTTC
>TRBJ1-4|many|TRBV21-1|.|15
CASSGREGFNEKLFF
TGTGCCAGCAGCGGAAGAGAGGGGTTTAATGAAAAACTGTTTTTT
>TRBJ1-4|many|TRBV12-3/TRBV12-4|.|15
CASSPHGAVNEKLFF
TGTGCCAGCAGCCCTCATGGGGCGGTTAATGAAAAACTGTTTTTT
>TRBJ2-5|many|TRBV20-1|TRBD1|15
CSAHSVGDRQETQYF
TGCAGTGCCCACAGTGTAGGGGACAGACAAGAGACCCAGTACTTC
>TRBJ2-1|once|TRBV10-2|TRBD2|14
CASSISLAGGAQFF
TGCGCCAGCAGTATTTCACTAGCGGGAGGTGCGCAGTTCTTC
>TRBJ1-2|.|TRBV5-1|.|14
CASSLEGRARDYTF
TGCGCCAGCAGCTTGGAGGGGAGAGCGCGTGACTACACCTTC
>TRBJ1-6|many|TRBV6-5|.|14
CASSSQGYNSPLHF
TGTGCCAGCAGTTCTCAGGGCTATAATTCACCCCTCCACTTT
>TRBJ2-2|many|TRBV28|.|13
CASVWGNTGELFF
TGTGCCAGCGTATGGGGAAACACCGGGGAGCTGTTTTTT
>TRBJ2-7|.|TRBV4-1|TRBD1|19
CASSQDQGTGAEWAYEQYF
TGCGCCAGCAGCCAAGATCAAGGGACAGGGGCGGAGTGGGCCTACGAGCAGTACTTC
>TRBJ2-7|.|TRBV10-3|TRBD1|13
CAIEGASSYEQYF
TGTGCCATCGAGGGGGCGAGCTCCTACGAGCAGTACTTC
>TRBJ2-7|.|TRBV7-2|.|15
CASSVSPDRAYEQYF
TGTGCCAGCAGCGTATCCCCGGACCGGGCCTACGAGCAGTACTTC
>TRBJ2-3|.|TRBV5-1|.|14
CASTRTGSTDTQYF
TGCGCCAGCACCCGGACTGGGAGCACAGATACGCAGTATTTT
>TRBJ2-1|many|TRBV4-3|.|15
CASSQDLTSYNEQFF
TGCGCCAGCAGCCAAGACTTGACAAGCTACAATGAGCAGTTCTTC
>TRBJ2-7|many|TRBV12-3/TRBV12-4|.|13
CASSDYLTYEQYF
TGTGCCAGCAGTGACTACCTAACCTACGAGCAGTACTTC
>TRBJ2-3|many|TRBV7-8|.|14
CASSPRISTDTQYF
TGTGCCAGCAGCCCACGAATTAGCACAGATACGCAGTATTTT
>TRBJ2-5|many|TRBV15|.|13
CATTEGSQETQYF
TGTGCCACCACTGAGGGCAGCCAAGAGACCCAGTACTTC
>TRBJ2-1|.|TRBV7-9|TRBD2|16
CASTLLSGPARNEQFF
TGTGCCAGCACCCTTCTTAGCGGGCCCGCTAGGAATGAGCAGTTCTTC
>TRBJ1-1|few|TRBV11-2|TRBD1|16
CASSLLDRVVDTEAFF
TGTGCCAGCAGCTTATTGGACAGGGTGGTAGACACTGAAGCTTTCTTT
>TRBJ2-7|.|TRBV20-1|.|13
CSARSGRGHEQYF
TGCAGTGCTAGATCGGGCCGGGGGCACGAGCAGTACTTC
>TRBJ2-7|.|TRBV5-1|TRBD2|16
CASSPATSGNSYEQYF
TGCGCCAGCAGCCCAGCTACTAGCGGAAACTCCTACGAGCAGTACTTC
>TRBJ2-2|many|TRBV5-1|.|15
CASSSQSISAGELFF
TGCGCCAGCAGCTCCCAGAGCATCAGCGCCGGGGAGCTGTTTTTT
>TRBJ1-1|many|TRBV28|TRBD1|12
CASSPLGGSAFF
TGTGCCAGCAGCCCCTTAGGGGGCAGTGCTTTCTTT
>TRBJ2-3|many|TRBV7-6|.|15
CASSLGTGYTDTQYF
TGTGCCAGCAGCTTAGGAACAGGGTACACAGATACGCAGTATTTT